The 9 T cell receptor beta chains given below trace back to one sample, sequenced in a study of shared clonotypes between healthy human individuals. Assay: immunoSEQ multiplex PCR; the TCRdb copy retains only in-frame clones and omits some. The sample has 90,000 to 150,000 clones, around 68% seen once. Sequencing was performed on memory CD8+ T cells sorted from blood. Subset: CD45RO+ cells pooled with CCR7-negative TemRA cells. The origin of the receptors is a woman aged 25 to 39 in good health.

The chain recombines TRBV28 with TRBJ1-3; 10 nucleotides line up with TRBD1. Per the germline V gene, CDR1 is MDHEN and CDR2 is SYDVKM. V trimming: 1 base; J trimming: 5 bases; junction bases outside the gene matches: 14. This CDR3 has 19 amino acids. CDR3 nucleotides: TGTGCCAGCAGTTTATCCCCGGGACAGGGGCTGATCCTCCGAAACACCATATATTTT. Translated, it gives CASSLSPGQGLILRNTIYF.

The chain's CDR3 is CSVGRSYEQYF. DNA for the CDR3: TGCAGCGTGGGGCGGTCCTACGAGCAGTACTTC. The V and J genes are TRBV29-1 and TRBJ2-7; D is possibly TRBD1 (5 bases). Germline CDR1 and CDR2: SQVTM and ANQGSEA. V was cut by 6 bases and J by 1 base, with 7 bases left in between. The CDR3 has 11 amino acids.

The chain links TRBV5-1 to TRBJ2-1; 8 bases agree with TRBD2. The CDR3 contains 15 residues. The germline CDR1 and CDR2 sequences are SGHRS and YFSETQ. The J segment lost 6 bases and the V segment lost 0 bases, leaving 5 bases of the junction unmatched. CDR3 region: CASSLGPGGPNEQFF. CDR3 nucleotides: TGCGCCAGCAGCTTGGGGCCGGGGGGGCCCAATGAGCAGTTCTTC.

The CDR3 bases are TGTGCCACCAGCAGAGATCGAGGGGCCGTTCAGCCCCAGCATTTT. It encodes CATSRDRGAVQPQHF. The chain uses TRBV15 and TRBJ1-5; TRBD1 is a possible D gene (5 bases). CDR3 length: 15 amino acids. V lost 0 bases to trimming and J lost 6 bases, with 12 bases between them. CDR1 and CDR2 (germline): LNHNV, YYDKDF (reference sequence).

DNA for the CDR3: TGTGCCAGCAGTTCGGGGAACTACGAGCAGTACTTC. Protein: CASSSGNYEQYF. The chain is built from TRBV6-1 and TRBJ2-7, with D possibly being TRBD2 (5 bases). Looked up from germline, CDR1 is MNHNS and CDR2 is SASEGT. This CDR3 is built from 12 residues. V dropped 5 bases and J dropped 3 bases, with 8 bases sitting between them.

J is TRBJ2-7 and V is TRBV28; 8 nucleotides align to TRBD1. Germline trimming cut 7 bases from V and 2 bases from J; bases unmatched to any gene: 10. The germline gives CDR1 MDHEN, CDR2 SYDVKM. This CDR3 is built from 15 residues. The CDR3 nucleotides read TGTGCCAGCACCCCCAGGGGCAGGGGGCCCTACGAGCAGTACTTC. Translated, it gives CASTPRGRGPYEQYF.

This clone was observed a single time. The chain employs TRBV13 and TRBJ2-5, with 10 nucleotides matching TRBD1. Trimming took 8 bases from V and 4 from J; bases not matched to a gene: 7. This CDR3 has 14 amino acids. Germline values: CDR1 PRHDT, CDR2 FYEKMQ (reference sequence). The CDR3, as DNA: TGTGCCAGCGACAGACAGGGGGCAAGAGAGACCCAGTACTTC. Amino acids: CASDRQGARETQYF.

This clone is a singleton in its sample. This chain uses TRBV7-8 with TRBJ2-4; a weak D match, TRBD2 (5 bases). Germline-derived CDR1 and CDR2 are SGHVS and FQNEAQ. The V and J ends lost 6 bases and 0 bases respectively, with 15 bases between them. CDR3 length: 16 residues. The CDR3 sequence is CASSPVRVLAKNIQYF. For the CDR3, the DNA is TGTGCCAGCAGTCCAGTGCGGGTCCTAGCCAAAAACATTCAGTACTTC.

This clone was seen repeatedly, ten times or more. The chain is built from TRBV5-4 and TRBJ1-1; no clear D. With 0 bases removed from V and 4 bases from J, the gap between germline ends came to 7 bases. CDR1 is SGHNT and CDR2 is YYREEE in the germline V gene (reference sequence). The CDR3 loop spans 13 amino acids. The CDR3 nucleotides are TGTGCCAGCAGCTTGGGAGGGCGCACTGAAGCTTTCTTT. It encodes CASSLGGRTEAFF.